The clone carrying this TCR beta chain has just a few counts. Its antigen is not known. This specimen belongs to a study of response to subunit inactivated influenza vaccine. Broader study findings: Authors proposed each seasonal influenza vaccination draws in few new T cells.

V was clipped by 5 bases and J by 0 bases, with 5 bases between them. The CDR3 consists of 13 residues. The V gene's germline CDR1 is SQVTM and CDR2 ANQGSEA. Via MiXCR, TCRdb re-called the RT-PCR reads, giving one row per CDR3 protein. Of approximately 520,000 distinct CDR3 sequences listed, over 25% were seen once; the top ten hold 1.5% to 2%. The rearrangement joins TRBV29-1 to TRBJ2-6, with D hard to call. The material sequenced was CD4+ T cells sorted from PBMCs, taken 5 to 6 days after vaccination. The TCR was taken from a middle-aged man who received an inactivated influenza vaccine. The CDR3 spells CSVHNSGANVLTF. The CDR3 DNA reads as TGCAGCGTTCACAACTCTGGGGCCAACGTCCTGACTTTC. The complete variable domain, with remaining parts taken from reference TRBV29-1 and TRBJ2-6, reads SAVISQKPSRDICQRGTSLTIQCQVDSQVTMMFWYRQQPGQSLTLIATANQGSEATYESGFVIDKFPISRPNLTFSTLTVSNMSPEDSSIYLCSVHNSGANVLTFGAGSRLTVL.